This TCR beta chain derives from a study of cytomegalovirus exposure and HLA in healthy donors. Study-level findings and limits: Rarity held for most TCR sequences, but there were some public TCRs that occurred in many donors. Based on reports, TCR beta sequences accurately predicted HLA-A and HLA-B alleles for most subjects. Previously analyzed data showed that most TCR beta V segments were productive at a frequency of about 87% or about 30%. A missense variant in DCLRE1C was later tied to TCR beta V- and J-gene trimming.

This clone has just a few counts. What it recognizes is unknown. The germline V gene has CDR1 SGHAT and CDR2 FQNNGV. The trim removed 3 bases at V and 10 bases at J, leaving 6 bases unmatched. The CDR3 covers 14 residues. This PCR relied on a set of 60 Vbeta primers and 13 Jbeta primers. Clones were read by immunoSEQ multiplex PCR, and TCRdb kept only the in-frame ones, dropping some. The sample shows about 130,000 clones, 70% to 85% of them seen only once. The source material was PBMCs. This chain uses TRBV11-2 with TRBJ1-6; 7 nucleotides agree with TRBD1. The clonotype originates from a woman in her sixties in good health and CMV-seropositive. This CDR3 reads CASSLTGRRSPLHF. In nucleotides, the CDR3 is TGTGCCAGCAGCTTGACAGGGCGGCGATCACCCCTCCACTTT.